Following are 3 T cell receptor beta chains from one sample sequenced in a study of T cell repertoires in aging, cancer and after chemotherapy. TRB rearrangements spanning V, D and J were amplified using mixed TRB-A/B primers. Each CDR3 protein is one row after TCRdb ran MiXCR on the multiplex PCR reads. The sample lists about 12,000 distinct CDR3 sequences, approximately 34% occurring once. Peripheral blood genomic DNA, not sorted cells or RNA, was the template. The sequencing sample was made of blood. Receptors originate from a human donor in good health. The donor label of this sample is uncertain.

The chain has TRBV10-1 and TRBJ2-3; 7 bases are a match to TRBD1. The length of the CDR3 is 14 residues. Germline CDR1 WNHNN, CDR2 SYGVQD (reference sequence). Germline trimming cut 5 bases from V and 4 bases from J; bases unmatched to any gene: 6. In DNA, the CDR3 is TGCGCCAGCAGTAGGGGGCCGGCCGCAGATACGCAGTATTTT. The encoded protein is CASSRGPAADTQYF.

For the CDR3, the DNA is TGTTCCACAGTGACTGGGGGCACTGAAGCTTTCTTT. The encoded protein is CSTVTGGTEAFF. The rearrangement uses TRBV6-1 and TRBJ1-1, with D maybe TRBD1 (5 bases). CDR1 is MNHNS and CDR2 is SASEGT in the germline V gene. This CDR3 is 12 amino acids long.

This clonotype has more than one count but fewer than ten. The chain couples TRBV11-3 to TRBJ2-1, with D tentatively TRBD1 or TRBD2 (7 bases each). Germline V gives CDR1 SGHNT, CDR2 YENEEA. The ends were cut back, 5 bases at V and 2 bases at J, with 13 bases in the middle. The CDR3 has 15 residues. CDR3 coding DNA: TGTGCCAGCAGCCCTCAGGGGGGGACCTACAATGAGCAGTTCTTC. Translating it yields CASSPQGGTYNEQFF.